A single sample is the source of the 32 T cell receptor beta chains below, sequenced in a study of T-cell reconstitution after alpha-beta-depleted transplantation in children. TCRbeta library preparation incorporated unique molecular identifiers. A single record per CDR3 protein comes from TCRdb applying MiXCR to the PCR reads. The sample lists some 300,000 distinct CDR3 sequences, around a tenth occurring once. Sequencing used PBMCs, obtained before TCRalphabeta/CD19-depleted stem cell transplant. The receptors were sampled from a boy less than two years old with acute myeloid leukemia, due to receive a stem cell transplant.

Ten or more counts support this clonotype. V gene TRBV11-2 combines with J gene TRBJ2-3; 14 bases match TRBD2. Germline CDR1 is SGHAT and CDR2 is FQNNGV. The V and J ends lost 4 bases and 1 base, in that order; junction bases with no gene match: 10. The CDR3 runs to 19 residues. CDR3 nucleotides: TGTGCCAGCAGCTCCGTAGGGACTAGCGGGAGTTGGGGCACAGATACGCAGTATTTT. Protein: CASSSVGTSGSWGTDTQYF.

The chain links TRBV7-9 to TRBJ1-1; no definite D call. The CDR3 runs 11 residues. Germline CDR1 reads SEHNR; CDR2 reads FQNEAQ (reference sequence). The V end was cut by 5 bases, the J end by 6 bases, with 7 bases between. The CDR3 is CASSQSPEAFF. CDR3 sequence (DNA): TGTGCCAGCAGCCAAAGTCCTGAAGCTTTCTTT.

The chain recombines TRBV18 with TRBJ1-4, with unresolved D. The V gene lost 0 bases and the J gene lost 7 bases, with 12 bases spanning the gap. This CDR3 region has 15 residues. From germline, CDR1 is KGHSH and CDR2 LQKENI. Written as DNA, the CDR3 is TGTGCCAGCTCACCACCCGCAGTGTTTCCTGAAAAACTGTTTTTT. This gives the protein CASSPPAVFPEKLFF.

This clonotype was seen a few times. The chain has TRBV20-1 and TRBJ1-4, with a weak D call TRBD1 (5 bases). Germline V gene lookup returns CDR1 DFQATT and CDR2 SNEGSKA (reference sequence). Trimming removed 1 base from V and 6 bases from J, with 9 bases in between. This CDR3 is built from 13 residues. The chain's CDR3 is CSARAGAYEKLFF. DNA of the CDR3: TGCAGTGCTAGAGCCGGGGCCTATGAAAAACTGTTTTTT.

There are many counts of this clonotype. V gene TRBV7-6 combines with J gene TRBJ1-5, with a tentative D call TRBD1 (5 bases). Per germline, CDR1 SGHVS and CDR2 FNYEAQ. This CDR3 spans 13 amino acids. V lost 5 bases, J lost 8 bases, and 13 bases lay in between. The CDR3 sequence is CASSPGDVEPQHF. The DNA for the CDR3 is TGTGCCAGCAGCCCCGGGGACGTCGAGCCCCAGCATTTT.

There are a few counts of this clonotype. The CDR3 sequence is CASSLNQGDIGNTIYF. CDR3 DNA: TGTGCCAGCAGCTTAAACCAGGGCGATATAGGAAACACCATATATTTT. V is TRBV7-9 and J is TRBJ1-3; possibly TRBD1 for D (5 bases). CDR1 SEHNR and CDR2 FQNEAQ come from the germline V gene (reference sequence). V was clipped by 2 bases and J by 4 bases, with 15 bases between them. The CDR3 length is 16 residues.

Details on this clonotype: This may stem from a read error, because a much larger clone lies one nucleotide away. The rearrangement links TRBV20-1 to TRBJ2-4; the D is unclear. There are 14 residues in the CDR3. Germline CDR1 DFQATT, CDR2 SNEGSKA (reference sequence). Trimming took 0 bases from V and 8 from J, leaving 14 bases between them. CDR3 in amino acids: CSARDRWQLDIQYF. For the CDR3, the DNA is TGCAGTGCTAGAGATCGGTGGCAGCTAGACATTCAGTACTTC.

The chain combines TRBV12-3 or TRBV12-4 with TRBJ1-5; 9 bases line up with TRBD1. The CDR3 sequence is 15 residues long. V shed 5 bases, J shed 7 bases, and the junction held 9 bases outside the gene matches. Here the CDR3 DNA reads TGTGCCAGCAGTCCAAAATGGACAGGGGACCAGCCCCAGCATTTT. Its translation: CASSPKWTGDQPQHF.

Ten or more counts support this clonotype. J is TRBJ2-2 and V is TRBV13, with D unclear. V was trimmed by 5 bases and J by 1 base, leaving 2 bases between them. Germline V gene lookup returns CDR1 PRHDT and CDR2 FYEKMQ (reference sequence). This CDR3 spans 12 amino acids. In nucleotides, the CDR3 is TGTGCCAGCAGCGGGAACACCGGGGAGCTGTTTTTT. It is translated as CASSGNTGELFF.

This clonotype was seen many times. The V gene is TRBV28, the J gene TRBJ2-6; possibly TRBD1 for D (5 bases). V was cut by 3 bases and J by 3 bases, with 9 bases left in between. Germline V lookup: CDR1 MDHEN, CDR2 SYDVKM. The CDR3 is made up of 15 amino acids. The chain's CDR3 is CASSFDRSGANVLTF. In nucleotides, the CDR3 is TGTGCCAGCAGTTTCGACAGAAGTGGGGCCAACGTCCTGACTTTC.

This clonotype has ten or more counts. This chain joins TRBV7-2 and TRBJ2-3; D possibly corresponds to TRBD2 (7 bases). Germline V gives CDR1 SGHTA, CDR2 FQGNSA. The CDR3 covers 15 residues. V dropped 1 base and J dropped 4 bases, with 12 bases sitting between them. The CDR3 nucleotides read TGTGCCAGCAGCTTAGTAGGGGGAGGGCCAGATACGCAGTATTTT. Translating gives CASSLVGGGPDTQYF.

This clonotype was observed a handful of times. V gene TRBV7-6 combines with J gene TRBJ2-1; TRBD2 matches at 7 bases. The germline gives CDR1 SGHVS, CDR2 FNYEAQ. Losses at the gene ends were 2 bases for V and 2 bases for J; bases not matched to a gene: 9. The CDR3 has 17 residues. The CDR3 is CASSLPPRSGTYNEQFF. The CDR3 coding sequence is TGTGCCAGCAGCTTACCGCCCCGGAGCGGGACCTACAATGAGCAGTTCTTC.

Many counts were recorded for this clonotype. The chain combines TRBV12-3 or TRBV12-4 with TRBJ2-5; 7 positions agree with TRBD1. V was clipped by 5 bases and J by 3 bases; unmatched bases: 6. The CDR3 consists of 14 residues. The CDR3 sequence is CASSIMGTEETQYF. Here the CDR3 DNA reads TGTGCCAGCAGTATAATGGGGACAGAAGAGACCCAGTACTTC.

At least ten counts were recorded for this clonotype. V gene TRBV28 combines with J gene TRBJ2-7, with 9 bases identical to TRBD1. Germline trimming cut 6 bases from V and 6 bases from J; bases unmatched to any gene: 12. Germline V gene lookup returns CDR1 MDHEN and CDR2 SYDVKM. CDR3 length: 15 amino acids. CDR3 nucleotides: TGTGCCAGCAGGGGACAGGGCTCCCCCAAGGGCGAGCAGTACTTC. Protein product: CASRGQGSPKGEQYF.

This clonotype was picked up many times. This chain uses TRBV18 with TRBJ2-1; D perhaps matches TRBD1 (5 bases). The CDR3 sequence is 12 residues long. Germline V gene lookup returns CDR1 KGHSH and CDR2 LQKENI. Trimming stripped 5 bases from V and 7 bases from J, with 9 bases between. CDR3 sequence reads: CASSDQGNEQFF. The CDR3 nucleotides read TGTGCCAGCTCAGATCAGGGTAATGAGCAGTTCTTC.

This clonotype came up many times. The V gene is TRBV7-2, the J gene TRBJ2-3, with D perhaps TRBD2 (5 bases). Trimming shortened V by 5 bases and J by 0 bases, and 12 bases separated the two germline ends. CDR3 length: 15 residues. Germline CDR1 SGHTA, CDR2 FQGNSA. The chain's CDR3 is CASSNSGPSTDTQYF. In DNA, the CDR3 is TGTGCCAGCAGCAACAGCGGACCTAGCACAGATACGCAGTATTTT.

A remark on this clonotype: A much larger clonotype is one base distant, so this may be a read error. V usage is TRBV6-1 and J usage is TRBJ2-3; D might be TRBD2 (6 bases). Per germline, CDR1 MNHNS and CDR2 SASEGT. The CDR3 sequence is 15 residues long. CDR3 sequence: CASSEILAGTDTLYF. Written as DNA, the CDR3 is TGTGCCAGCAGTGAAATACTAGCAGGCACAGATACGCTGTATTTT.

The V call is TRBV29-1, the J call TRBJ2-5; TRBD1 matches at 8 bases. The CDR3 contains 14 residues. The V segment lost 4 bases and the J segment 2 bases; nucleotides outside the gene matches: 6. Germline loops: CDR1 SQVTM, CDR2 ANQGSEA. DNA of the CDR3: TGCAGCGTTGTTCCGGGGACAGGTCAAGAGACCCAGTACTTC. Its protein is CSVVPGTGQETQYF.

This rearrangement joins TRBV12-3 or TRBV12-4 to TRBJ2-7; 9 bases line up with TRBD2. With 4 bases clipped from V and 6 bases from J, the junction kept 4 bases outside the gene matches. The CDR3 sequence is 13 residues long. CDR3 residues: CASSWRGGREQYF. In DNA form, the CDR3 reads TGTGCCAGCAGTTGGCGGGGGGGCCGCGAGCAGTACTTC.

In its sample, this clonotype was seen a few times. The chain combines TRBV7-3 with TRBJ2-3, with D unclear. Germline CDR1 is SGHTA and CDR2 is FQGTGA. The CDR3 runs 13 residues. The V and J ends lost 5 bases and 6 bases respectively, with 12 bases between them. The CDR3 is CASSTNAHDTQYF. DNA for the CDR3: TGTGCCAGCAGCACAAATGCCCATGATACGCAGTATTTT.

This clonotype was found many times. The DNA of the CDR3 is TGTGCCAGCAGCTTAGCGCCGAACGCGGTCACTGAAGCTTTCTTT. Translating gives CASSLAPNAVTEAFF. This sequence joins TRBV7-2 and TRBJ1-1; no clear D gene. This CDR3 comprises 15 residues. In germline, CDR1 is SGHTA, CDR2 FQGNSA. Trimming cost V 0 bases and J 4 bases, with 12 bases left between them.

This clonotype was counted many times. This chain uses TRBV9 with TRBJ1-2; a possible D gene is TRBD1 (6 bases). The CDR3 loop spans 13 amino acids. CDR1 is SGDLS, CDR2 YYNGEE, per germline. V was cut by 2 bases and J by 7 bases, with 12 bases left in between. Here the CDR3 reads CASSVDSGGGYTF. In DNA, the CDR3 is TGTGCCAGCAGCGTGGACAGTGGCGGTGGCTACACCTTC. Variable domain in full (rest from reference TRBV9 and TRBJ1-2): DSGVTQTPKHLITATGQRVTLRCSPRSGDLSVYWYQQSLDQGLQFLIQYYNGEERAKGNILERFSAQQFPDLHSELNLSSLELGDSALYFCASSVDSGGGYTFGSGTRLTVV.

This clonotype showed up many times. The chain links TRBV12-3 or TRBV12-4 to TRBJ1-1, with D unresolved. V lost 0 bases, J lost 2 bases, and 4 bases lay in between. The CDR3 length is 13 residues. CDR3 DNA sequence: TGTGCCAGCAGTTTAGCTCTAAACACTGAAGCTTTCTTT. Encoded protein: CASSLALNTEAFF.

The chain has TRBV11-3 and TRBJ2-3, with 9 bases matching TRBD1. The CDR3 sequence is 16 residues long. The V and J ends lost 5 bases and 4 bases, in that order; junction bases with no gene match: 10. Germline loops: CDR1 SGHNT, CDR2 YENEEA. In DNA form, the CDR3 reads TGTGCCAGCAGCGATCTACCGGACAGGGGCCCAGATACGCAGTATTTT. It specifies CASSDLPDRGPDTQYF. Full variable domain (rest looked up from reference TRBV11-3 and TRBJ2-3): EAGVVQSPRYKIIEKKQPVAFWCNPISGHNTLYWYLQNLGQGPELLIRYENEEAVDDSQLPKDRFSAERLKGVDSTLKIQPAELGDSAVYLCASSDLPDRGPDTQYFGPGTRLTVL.

This clonotype was seen many times. V gene TRBV27 combines with J gene TRBJ2-3, with D possibly matching TRBD2 (6 bases). The CDR3 has 15 residues. The ends were cut back, 0 bases at V and 4 bases at J, with 11 bases in the middle. Germline V gene sequence: CDR1 MNHEY, CDR2 SMNVEV (reference sequence). CDR3 amino acids: CASSLSRLVADTQYF. The CDR3 region has the DNA TGTGCCAGCAGTTTATCGCGACTAGTGGCAGATACGCAGTATTTT.

This clonotype was seen more than once but under ten times. CDR3 amino acids: CASSQEAGGKTQYF. In DNA form, the CDR3 reads TGTGCCAGCAGCCAAGAGGCGGGAGGGAAGACCCAGTACTTC. The rearrangement uses TRBV3-1 and TRBJ2-5, with 9 bases matching TRBD2. CDR3 length equals 14 residues. V lost 0 bases and J lost 6; bases outside the gene matches: 2. Per germline, CDR1 LGHDT and CDR2 YNNKEL (reference sequence).

This clonotype appeared many times. The chain carries TRBV6-5 and TRBJ2-7, with 9 bases fitting TRBD1. Trimming cost V 4 bases and J 3 bases; bases outside gene matches: 7. Per germline, CDR1 MNHEY and CDR2 SVGAGI. This CDR3 contains 15 residues. This CDR3 is CASSSPGQGNYEQYF. The DNA for the CDR3 is TGTGCCAGCAGTTCACCGGGACAGGGAAACTACGAGCAGTACTTC.

The chain employs TRBV20-1 and TRBJ2-5; the match to TRBD2 covers 10 bases. The V segment lost 3 bases and the J segment 4 bases; nucleotides outside the gene matches: 29. The CDR3 spans 22 residues. In germline, CDR1 is DFQATT, CDR2 SNEGSKA (reference sequence). CDR3 region: CSARVSRESWLAGVRVGETQYF. In DNA, the CDR3 is TGCAGTGCTAGGGTCTCAAGGGAGAGTTGGCTAGCGGGAGTTAGGGTTGGAGAGACCCAGTACTTC.

This clonotype has a count of ten or more. V usage is TRBV20-1 and J usage is TRBJ2-5; 9 nucleotides match TRBD1. The CDR3 totals 12 residues. Germline V CDR1 and CDR2: DFQATT, SNEGSKA (reference sequence). With V trimmed by 6 bases and J by 4 bases, 3 bases remained unmatched. The CDR3 DNA reads TGCAGTGCACAGGGGGCGCGAGAGACCCAGTACTTC. Translation: CSAQGARETQYF.

J is TRBJ1-2 and V is TRBV4-3; no definite D call. Trimming shortened V by 3 bases and J by 4 bases, and 12 bases separated the two germline ends. Germline V lookup: CDR1 LGHNA, CDR2 YSLEER. This CDR3 is 14 amino acids long. The chain's CDR3 is CASSQDSTSYGYTF. The CDR3 nucleotides are TGCGCCAGCAGCCAGGACTCGACCTCCTATGGCTACACCTTC.

As to this clonotype: At one boundary the junction diverges from the germline segment, which might be a read error. The genes are TRBV5-5 and TRBJ2-2; D assignment may be TRBD1 or TRBD2 (5 bases each). Germline lookup yields CDR1 SGHKS and CDR2 YYEKEE (reference sequence). There are 15 residues in the CDR3. CDR3 protein: CASSLAHGNTGDLFF. CDR3 sequence (DNA): TGTGCCAGCAGCTTGGCCCACGGAAACACCGGGGACCTGTTTTTT.

This clonotype was counted many times. The chain combines TRBV4-3 with TRBJ2-7, with unresolved D. From germline, CDR1 is LGHNA and CDR2 YSLEER. This CDR3 contains 14 residues. V lost 2 bases to trimming and J lost 1 base, with 9 bases between them. The CDR3 sequence is CASSQKTRSYEQYF. For the CDR3, the DNA is TGCGCCAGCAGCCAAAAAACCAGATCCTACGAGCAGTACTTC.